Each of the 31 T cell receptor beta chains below was sequenced from the same sample in a study of T cells in tuberculosis. Time point described: new active TB diagnosis, blood taken before or within 7 days of starting treatment. Clones were sequenced by immunoSEQ multiplex PCR, and TCRdb holds only the in-frame ones, with some missing. Of approximately 49,000 clones listed, more than 90% are singletons. This sample comprised PBMCs, obtained at tuberculosis diagnosis. The receptors shown here come from an adult with tuberculosis.

V and J are TRBV30 and TRBJ1-3, with D perhaps TRBD1 (6 bases). V lost 5 bases, J lost 1 base, and 12 bases lay in between. CDR1 is GTSNPN and CDR2 is SVGIG in the germline V gene (reference sequence). This CDR3 spans 14 amino acids. CDR3: CAWGGGQSGNTIYF. The CDR3 DNA follows: TGTGCCTGGGGCGGGGGACAATCTGGAAACACCATATATTTT.

The gene calls are TRBV7-2 and TRBJ2-1; TRBD2 agrees at 13 bases. Germline values: CDR1 SGHTA, CDR2 FQGNSA. V shed 6 bases, J shed 4 bases, and the junction held 0 bases outside the gene matches. The CDR3 runs 14 residues. The CDR3, as DNA: TGTGCCAGCAGACTAGCGGGAGGGTACAATGAGCAGTTCTTC. The encoded protein is CASRLAGGYNEQFF.

The rearrangement uses TRBV5-4 and TRBJ2-7, with a weak D call TRBD2 (7 bases). V was clipped by 1 base and J by 5 bases, with 16 bases between them. In germline, CDR1 is SGHNT, CDR2 YYREEE (reference sequence). The CDR3 length is 15 residues. DNA for the CDR3: TGTGCCAGCAGCTTGATGAGTCTAGGGGGGGACGAGCAGTACTTC. It yields the protein CASSLMSLGGDEQYF.

J is TRBJ2-4 and V is TRBV19, with D maybe TRBD1 (5 bases). In germline, CDR1 is LNHDA, CDR2 SQIVND (reference sequence). V gave up 5 bases and J gave up 0 bases, with 14 bases separating them. This CDR3 is built from 16 residues. The CDR3 loop reads CASSPSGHLAKNIQYF. In nucleotides, the CDR3 is TGTGCCAGTAGTCCGTCCGGACACTTAGCCAAAAACATTCAGTACTTC.

The chain uses TRBV28 and TRBJ2-7; possible D gene TRBD1, 6 bases. Trimming left V 6 bases short and J 0 bases short, with 12 bases between. Germline V CDR1 and CDR2: MDHEN, SYDVKM. This CDR3 region has 14 residues. The CDR3 nucleotides are TGTGCCAGCAGGGACAGTTTGAGCTCCTACGAGCAGTACTTC. Protein product: CASRDSLSSYEQYF.

The chain uses TRBV6-5 and TRBJ2-5; D gene uncertain. V gave up 2 bases and J gave up 5 bases, with 3 bases separating them. This CDR3 contains 11 residues. The germline V gene encodes CDR1 MNHEY and CDR2 SVGAGI. As DNA, the CDR3 is TGTGCCAGCAGTTACCGGGAGACCCAGTACTTC. This encodes CASSYRETQYF.

The gene calls are TRBV6-1 and TRBJ1-1; 8 nucleotides agree with TRBD1. The CDR3 has 16 amino acids. V was clipped by 2 bases and J by 10 bases; unmatched bases: 15. CDR1 and CDR2 (germline): MNHNS, SASEGT. CDR3 protein: CASSERWGQAFIPAFF. The CDR3 DNA follows: TGTGCCAGCAGTGAACGGTGGGGACAGGCTTTCATTCCAGCTTTCTTT.

This clone was recorded only once. V gene TRBV27 combines with J gene TRBJ1-2; D is unclear. The CDR3 has 14 amino acids. CDR1 and CDR2 (germline): MNHEY, SMNVEV (reference sequence). V lost 0 bases, J lost 4 bases, and 9 bases lay in between. The CDR3 is CASSLSGGAYGYTF. For the CDR3, the DNA is TGTGCCAGCAGTTTATCGGGAGGCGCCTATGGCTACACCTTC.

The rearrangement uses TRBV15 and TRBJ1-4; D gene uncertain. Trimming stripped 1 base from V and 3 bases from J, with 12 bases between. The CDR3 covers 16 residues. CDR1 LNHNV and CDR2 YYDKDF come from the germline V gene (reference sequence). This chain's CDR3 is CATSRAVRGANEKLFF. The CDR3 DNA follows: TGTGCCACCAGCAGAGCGGTACGGGGAGCTAATGAAAAACTGTTTTTT.

The chain couples TRBV9 to TRBJ2-1, with 9 bases fitting TRBD2. Germline CDR1 SGDLS, CDR2 YYNGEE. The length of the CDR3 is 15 residues. With V trimmed by 4 bases and J by 8 bases, 10 bases remained unmatched. CDR3 amino acids: CASSTRVAGVYEQFF. CDR3 DNA sequence: TGTGCCAGCAGCACCCGGGTAGCGGGAGTTTATGAGCAGTTCTTC. Together with reference TRBV9 and TRBJ2-1, the CDR3 gives the full variable domain: DSGVTQTPKHLITATGQRVTLRCSPRSGDLSVYWYQQSLDQGLQFLIQYYNGEERAKGNILERFSAQQFPDLHSELNLSSLELGDSALYFCASSTRVAGVYEQFFGPGTRLTVL.

The CDR3 sequence is CAWSVPEHRGRGYTF. The CDR3 nucleotides are TGTGCCTGGAGTGTCCCCGAACATAGGGGCCGTGGCTACACCTTC. The V gene is TRBV30, the J gene TRBJ1-2; TRBD1 is a possible D gene (5 bases). From germline, CDR1 is GTSNPN and CDR2 SVGIG (reference sequence). Trimming took 0 bases from V and 7 from J, leaving 18 bases between them. The CDR3 covers 15 residues.

The J gene is TRBJ1-2, the V gene TRBV11-3; D is ambiguous. V lost 2 bases, J lost 4 bases, and 8 bases lay in between. The CDR3 loop spans 13 amino acids. Germline-derived CDR1 and CDR2 are SGHNT and YENEEA. The CDR3 reads CASSLTPGYGYTF. CDR3 in DNA: TGTGCCAGCAGCTTAACCCCGGGCTATGGCTACACCTTC. Drawing the rest from reference TRBV11-3 and TRBJ1-2, the complete variable domain is EAGVVQSPRYKIIEKKQPVAFWCNPISGHNTLYWYLQNLGQGPELLIRYENEEAVDDSQLPKDRFSAERLKGVDSTLKIQPAELGDSAVYLCASSLTPGYGYTFGSGTRLTVV.

The chain links TRBV6-1 to TRBJ2-4, with 9 bases identical to TRBD1. V shed 4 bases, J shed 5 bases, and the junction held 9 bases outside the gene matches. The CDR3 covers 16 residues. Germline CDR1 MNHNS, CDR2 SASEGT. The CDR3 nucleotides are TGTGCCAGCAGTGGCCTGACAGGGGGATGGGAAAACATTCAGTACTTC. Its protein product is CASSGLTGGWENIQYF.

The chain couples TRBV4-2 to TRBJ1-1, with TRBD1 matching 11 bases. In germline, CDR1 is LGHNA, CDR2 YNFKEQ. This CDR3 has 16 residues. V shed 0 bases and J 4 bases; nucleotides not matched to a gene: 4. The DNA for the CDR3 is TGTGCCAGCAGCCAAGATCCCGGGACAGGGGGCACTGAAGCTTTCTTT. This codes for CASSQDPGTGGTEAFF.

The chain links TRBV7-2 to TRBJ2-7; 9 bases are shared with TRBD1. CDR3 size: 14 residues. With V trimmed by 6 bases and J by 2 bases, 5 bases remained unmatched. Germline-derived CDR1 and CDR2 are SGHTA and FQGNSA. The CDR3 sequence: CASRETGGPYEQYF. CDR3 sequence (DNA): TGTGCCAGCAGGGAAACAGGGGGCCCCTACGAGCAGTACTTC.

This rearrangement joins TRBV6-1 to TRBJ2-1; tentative D call: TRBD2 (5 bases). This CDR3 region has 13 residues. Germline loops: CDR1 MNHNS, CDR2 SASEGT. Trimming pared 2 bases from V and 7 bases from J, leaving 9 bases between. The CDR3: CASSEQRRNEQFF. DNA for the CDR3: TGTGCCAGCAGTGAACAGCGGAGGAATGAGCAGTTCTTC.

The CDR3 DNA sequence: TGTGCCATACAGGGGGACTCCTACGAGCAGTACTTC. This gives the protein CAIQGDSYEQYF. The rearrangement joins TRBV10-3 to TRBJ2-7, with 8 bases matching TRBD1. This CDR3 contains 12 residues. J lost 0 bases, V lost 9 bases, and 1 base had no gene match. Germline assignment: CDR1 ENHRY and CDR2 SYGVKD.

The count of this clone is one. The V call is TRBV2, the J call TRBJ2-3; 9 bases map to TRBD2. The CDR3 consists of 15 residues. The germline CDR1 and CDR2 sequences are SNHLY and FYNNEI. V lost 6 bases to trimming and J lost 1 base; unmatched junction nucleotides: 5. The CDR3: CASRRLAVGTDTQYF. The CDR3 bases are TGTGCCAGCAGGAGACTAGCGGTGGGCACAGATACGCAGTATTTT.

The chain carries TRBV7-8 and TRBJ1-1; TRBD1 might be the D (5 bases). This CDR3 region has 14 residues. V lost 5 bases to trimming and J lost 0 bases, with 10 bases between them. The germline CDR1 and CDR2 sequences are SGHVS and FQNEAQ. CDR3 DNA sequence: TGTGCCAGCAGCCTTGGACAACTGAACACTGAAGCTTTCTTT. Its protein product is CASSLGQLNTEAFF.

This clone was detected only once. V and J are TRBV5-6 and TRBJ2-3; TRBD2 matches at 15 bases. Losses at the gene ends were 3 bases for V and 3 bases for J; bases not matched to a gene: 2. Germline assignment: CDR1 SGHDT and CDR2 YYEEEE. This CDR3 is built from 16 residues. The CDR3 reads CASSWTSGRGTDTQYF. DNA of the CDR3: TGTGCCAGCAGCTGGACTAGCGGGAGGGGGACAGATACGCAGTATTTT.

The chain combines TRBV4-1 with TRBJ1-2; D remains ambiguous. Trimming left V 1 base short and J 8 bases short, with 17 bases between. From germline, CDR1 is MGHRA and CDR2 YSYEKL. The CDR3 runs 15 residues. The CDR3 bases are TGCGCCAGCAGCCAAGCCCCCCTGATAGCTGACGGCTACACCTTC. Protein product: CASSQAPLIADGYTF.

This sequence joins TRBV19 and TRBJ2-2; 12 bases are a match to TRBD2. The CDR3 runs to 17 residues. V trimming: 3 bases; J trimming: 7 bases; junction bases outside the gene matches: 9. Looked up from germline, CDR1 is LNHDA and CDR2 is SQIVND (reference sequence). CDR3 nucleotides: TGTGCCAGTAGTATCTCGCGGACTAGCGGGAAGCACGGGGAGCTGTTTTTT. Translation gives CASSISRTSGKHGELFF.

This chain links TRBV19 with TRBJ2-5; no firm D call. V lost 3 bases, J lost 4 bases, and 15 bases lay in between. In germline, CDR1 is LNHDA, CDR2 SQIVND (reference sequence). The CDR3 has 15 residues. CDR3 region: CASSMARPVGETQYF. The CDR3 nucleotides are TGTGCCAGTAGTATGGCTAGGCCGGTAGGAGAGACCCAGTACTTC.

The rearrangement joins TRBV6-6 to TRBJ2-5; no clear D gene. Trimming stripped 2 bases from V and 5 bases from J, with 6 bases between. This CDR3 has 12 residues. Germline-derived CDR1 and CDR2 are MNHNY and SVGAGI (reference sequence). CDR3 coding DNA: TGTGCCAGCAGTTACCTTCCCGAGACCCAGTACTTC. Protein sequence: CASSYLPETQYF.

The chain employs TRBV9 and TRBJ2-1; 7 positions match TRBD1. Germline assignment: CDR1 SGDLS and CDR2 YYNGEE. The CDR3 sequence is 15 residues long. The trim removed 4 bases at V and 3 bases at J, leaving 7 bases unmatched. CDR3 sequence (DNA): TGTGCCAGCAGCCCACAGGGGAGTCTCTACAATGAGCAGTTCTTC. This translates into CASSPQGSLYNEQFF.

This clone was seen only once. This chain connects TRBV10-1 to TRBJ2-1, with 8 bases identical to TRBD1. CDR1 is WNHNN and CDR2 is SYGVQD in the germline V gene (reference sequence). This CDR3 comprises 14 residues. The junction had 6 bases not matched to a gene; V was cut back by 6 bases and J by 5 bases. CDR3 sequence: CASSRDRYHNEQFF. As DNA, the CDR3 is TGCGCCAGCAGCCGGGACAGGTACCACAATGAGCAGTTCTTC.

This chain connects TRBV28 to TRBJ2-7, with D unclear. The CDR3 loop spans 15 amino acids. Germline V lookup: CDR1 MDHEN, CDR2 SYDVKM. V gave up 10 bases and J gave up 0 bases, with 19 bases separating them. DNA of the CDR3: TGTGCCACCAGCCTAATTGGGCCAAACTCCTACGAGCAGTACTTC. Amino acids: CATSLIGPNSYEQYF.

The chain employs TRBV19 and TRBJ1-2; no clear D. Germline V CDR1 and CDR2: LNHDA, SQIVND (reference sequence). The CDR3 loop spans 15 amino acids. Deletions cut 1 base from V and 3 bases from J, with 12 bases between. CDR3 region: CASSIGSSFDYGYTF. As DNA, the CDR3 is TGTGCCAGTAGTATAGGGAGCAGTTTTGACTATGGCTACACCTTC.

V is TRBV9 and J is TRBJ1-1, with D possibly TRBD1 on 6 matching bases. This CDR3 spans 16 amino acids. V lost 4 bases and J lost 3, with 19 bases in between. Germline V CDR1 and CDR2: SGDLS, YYNGEE. CDR3 bases: TGTGCCAGCAGCTATTCGACCACCAGGGGCTACACTGAAGCTTTCTTT. Residues: CASSYSTTRGYTEAFF.

The V call is TRBV7-3, the J call TRBJ2-3; D call uncertain. This CDR3 has 13 residues. Trimming left V 5 bases short and J 2 bases short, with 8 bases between. Germline V gene data show CDR1 as SGHTA and CDR2 as FQGTGA. This chain's CDR3 is CASSPRLTDTQYF. The CDR3 nucleotides read TGTGCCAGCAGCCCACGACTCACAGATACGCAGTATTTT.

The J gene is TRBJ2-1, the V gene TRBV28; D gene ambiguous. The CDR3 is 12 amino acids. V was shortened by 5 bases and J by 7 bases, with 9 bases between the two germline ends. The germline V gene encodes CDR1 MDHEN and CDR2 SYDVKM. CDR3 loop: CASSPPFNEQFF. The CDR3 DNA is TGTGCCAGCAGTCCCCCTTTTAATGAGCAGTTCTTC.